This T cell receptor (beta chain) appears in the sequencing data of a study of CD8+ T cells in alopecia areata. In germline, CDR1 is MNHEY, CDR2 SMNVEV (reference sequence). V shed 1 base and J shed 5 bases, with 12 bases lying between them. This CDR3 has 14 amino acids. In each case, RNA was isolated and then reverse transcribed into cDNA as the sequencing template. Repertoires were generated with immunoSEQ multiplex PCR, while TCRdb's copy carries only in-frame clones and drops some. The sample contains about 130,000 clones, over 50% of which appear only once. The clonotype comes from a human donor with alopecia areata. The chain employs TRBV27 and TRBJ2-7; D is possibly TRBD1 or TRBD2 (5 bases each). The starting material was CD4+ T cells sorted from blood, obtained at week 0. Written as DNA, the CDR3 is TGTGCCAGCAGTTTATATGGGGGTCGGGACGAGCAGTACTTC. Translated: CASSLYGGRDEQYF.